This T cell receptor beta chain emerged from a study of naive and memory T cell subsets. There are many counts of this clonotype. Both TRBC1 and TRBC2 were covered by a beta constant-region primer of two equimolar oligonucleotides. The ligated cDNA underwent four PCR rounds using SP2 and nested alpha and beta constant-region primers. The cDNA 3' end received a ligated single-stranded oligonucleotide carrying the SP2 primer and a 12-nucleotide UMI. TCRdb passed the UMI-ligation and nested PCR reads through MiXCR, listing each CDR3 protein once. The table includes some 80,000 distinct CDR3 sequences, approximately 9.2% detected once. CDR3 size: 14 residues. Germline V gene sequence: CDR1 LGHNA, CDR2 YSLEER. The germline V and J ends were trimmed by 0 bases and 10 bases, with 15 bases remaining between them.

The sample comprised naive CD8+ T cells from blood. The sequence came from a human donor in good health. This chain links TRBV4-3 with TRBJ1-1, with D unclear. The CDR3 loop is CASSQDLLSPLAFF. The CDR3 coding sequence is TGCGCCAGCAGCCAAGACCTACTCTCGCCCTTAGCTTTCTTT.